This TCR beta chain was found in a study of shared clonotypes between healthy human individuals. Study-wide results and limits: Researchers found naive subsets generally carried larger estimated richness than memory subsets. Approximately 4.6% of naive CD4 clonotypes were shared across a handful of donors.

A deep-level run was used for the assay. Some clones are missing from TCRdb's copy, which holds only in-frame ones; the method was immunoSEQ multiplex PCR. This sample yields 550,000 to 700,000 clones, of which around 73% are seen a single time; roughly 1.9% belongs to the top ten. With respect to this clone: What it binds is unknown.

The sample taken for sequencing was memory CD4+ T cells sorted from blood. Noted subset: CD45RA-negative fraction. This clonotype was obtained from a woman in her 30s in good health.

CDR3 nucleotides: TGTGCCAGCAGCTCCTACACCCTGAACACTGAAGCTTTCTTT. Its translation is CASSSYTLNTEAFF. The rearrangement joins TRBV5-4 to TRBJ1-1; D is ambiguous. The CDR3 has 14 residues. The V end was cut by 3 bases, the J end by 0 bases, with 9 bases between. Looked up from germline, CDR1 is SGHNT and CDR2 is YYREEE (reference sequence).